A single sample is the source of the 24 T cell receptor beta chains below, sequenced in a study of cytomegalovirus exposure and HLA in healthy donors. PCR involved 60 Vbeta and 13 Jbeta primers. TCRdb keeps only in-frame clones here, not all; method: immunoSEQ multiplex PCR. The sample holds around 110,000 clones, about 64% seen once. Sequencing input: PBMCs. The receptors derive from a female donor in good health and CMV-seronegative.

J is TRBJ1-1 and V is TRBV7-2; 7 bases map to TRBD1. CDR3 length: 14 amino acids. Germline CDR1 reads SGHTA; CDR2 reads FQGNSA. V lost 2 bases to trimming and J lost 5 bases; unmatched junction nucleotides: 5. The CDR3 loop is CASSLQGGQTEAFF. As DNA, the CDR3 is TGTGCCAGCAGCTTACAGGGGGGACAAACTGAAGCTTTCTTT. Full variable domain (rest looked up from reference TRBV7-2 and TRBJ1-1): GAGVSQSPSNKVTEKGKDVELRCDPISGHTALYWYRQSLGQGLEFLIYFQGNSAPDKSGLPSDRFSAERTGGSVSTLTIQRTQQEDSAVYLCASSLQGGQTEAFFGQGTRLTVV.

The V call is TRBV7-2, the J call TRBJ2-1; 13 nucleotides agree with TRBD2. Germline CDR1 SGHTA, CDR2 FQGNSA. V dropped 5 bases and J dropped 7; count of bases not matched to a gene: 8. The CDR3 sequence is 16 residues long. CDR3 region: CASSQRTSGSGNEQFF. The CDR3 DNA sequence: TGTGCCAGCAGCCAGAGGACTAGCGGGAGCGGGAATGAGCAGTTCTTC.

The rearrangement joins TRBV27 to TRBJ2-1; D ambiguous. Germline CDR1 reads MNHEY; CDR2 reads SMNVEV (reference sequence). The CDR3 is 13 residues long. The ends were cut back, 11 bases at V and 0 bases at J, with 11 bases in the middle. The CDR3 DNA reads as TGTGCCGCACGGGTTAGCTCCTACAATGAGCAGTTCTTC. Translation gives CAARVSSYNEQFF.

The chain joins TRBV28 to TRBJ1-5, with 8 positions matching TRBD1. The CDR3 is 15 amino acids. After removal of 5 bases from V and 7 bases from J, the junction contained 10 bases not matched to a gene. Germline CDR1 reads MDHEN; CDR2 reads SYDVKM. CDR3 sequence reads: CASSPAGQGKQPQHF. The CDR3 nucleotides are TGTGCCAGCAGTCCCGCCGGACAGGGTAAGCAGCCCCAGCATTTT.

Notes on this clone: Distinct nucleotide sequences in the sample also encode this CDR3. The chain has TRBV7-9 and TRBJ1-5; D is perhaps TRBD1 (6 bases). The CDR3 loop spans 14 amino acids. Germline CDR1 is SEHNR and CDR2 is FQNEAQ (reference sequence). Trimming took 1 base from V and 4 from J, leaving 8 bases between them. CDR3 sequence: CASSLGQGNQPQHF. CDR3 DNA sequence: TGTGCCAGCAGCTTAGGGCAGGGGAATCAGCCCCAGCATTTT.

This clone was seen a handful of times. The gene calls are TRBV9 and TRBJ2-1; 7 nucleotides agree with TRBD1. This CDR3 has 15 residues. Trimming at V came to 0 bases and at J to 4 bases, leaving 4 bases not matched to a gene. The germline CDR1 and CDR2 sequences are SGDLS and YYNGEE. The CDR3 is CASSVDGQVYNEQFF. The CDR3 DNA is TGTGCCAGCAGCGTAGACGGACAGGTATACAATGAGCAGTTCTTC.

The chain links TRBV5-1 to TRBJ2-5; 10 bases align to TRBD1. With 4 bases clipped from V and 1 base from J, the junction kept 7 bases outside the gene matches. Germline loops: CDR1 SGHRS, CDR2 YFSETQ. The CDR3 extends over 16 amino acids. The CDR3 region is CASSTGTGAGQETQYF. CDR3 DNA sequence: TGCGCCAGCAGCACCGGGACAGGGGCGGGCCAAGAGACCCAGTACTTC.

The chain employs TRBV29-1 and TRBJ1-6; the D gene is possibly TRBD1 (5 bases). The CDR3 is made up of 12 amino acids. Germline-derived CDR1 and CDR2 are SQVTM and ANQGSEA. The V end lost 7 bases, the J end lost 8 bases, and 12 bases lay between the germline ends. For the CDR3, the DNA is TGCAGCGCCCGGGACTTAGATTCACCCCTCCACTTT. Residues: CSARDLDSPLHF. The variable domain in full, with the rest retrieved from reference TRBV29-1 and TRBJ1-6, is SAVISQKPSRDICQRGTSLTIQCQVDSQVTMMFWYRQQPGQSLTLIATANQGSEATYESGFVIDKFPISRPNLTFSTLTVSNMSPEDSSIYLCSARDLDSPLHFGNGTRLTVT.

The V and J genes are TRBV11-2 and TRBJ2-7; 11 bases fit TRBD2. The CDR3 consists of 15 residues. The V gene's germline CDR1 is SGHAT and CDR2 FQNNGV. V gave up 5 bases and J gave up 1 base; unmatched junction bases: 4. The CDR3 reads CASSPRLAGSYEQYF. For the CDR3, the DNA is TGTGCCAGCAGCCCGAGACTAGCGGGATCCTACGAGCAGTACTTC.

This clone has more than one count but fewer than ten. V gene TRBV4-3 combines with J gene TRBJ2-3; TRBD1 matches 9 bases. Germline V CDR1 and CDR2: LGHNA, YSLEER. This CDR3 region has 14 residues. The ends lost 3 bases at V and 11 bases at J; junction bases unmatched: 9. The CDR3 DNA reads TGCGCCAGCAGCCAGCTACTTGGACAGGGGCGGCAGTATTTT. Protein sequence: CASSQLLGQGRQYF.

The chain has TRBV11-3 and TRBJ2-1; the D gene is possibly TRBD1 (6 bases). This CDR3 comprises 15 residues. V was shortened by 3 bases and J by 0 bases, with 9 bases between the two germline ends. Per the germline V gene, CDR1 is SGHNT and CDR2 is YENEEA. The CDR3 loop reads CASSFQGSSYNEQFF. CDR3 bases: TGTGCCAGCAGCTTTCAGGGGAGCTCCTACAATGAGCAGTTCTTC.

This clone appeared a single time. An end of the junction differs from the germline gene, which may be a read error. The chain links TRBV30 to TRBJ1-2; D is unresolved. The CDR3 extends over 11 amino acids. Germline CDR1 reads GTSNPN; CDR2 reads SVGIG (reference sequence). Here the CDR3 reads CARSVREGYTF. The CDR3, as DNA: TGTGCCCGGAGTGTACGAGAAGGCTACACCTTC.

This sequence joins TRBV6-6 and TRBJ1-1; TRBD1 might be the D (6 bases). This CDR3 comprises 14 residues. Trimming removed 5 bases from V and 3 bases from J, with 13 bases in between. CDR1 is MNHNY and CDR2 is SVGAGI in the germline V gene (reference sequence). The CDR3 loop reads CASSLDRTDTEAFF. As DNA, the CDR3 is TGTGCCAGCAGTCTAGACAGGACGGACACTGAAGCTTTCTTT.

The CDR3 loop reads CASMDISYEQYF. DNA for the CDR3: TGTGCCAGCATGGACATTTCCTACGAGCAGTACTTC. V usage is TRBV25-1 and J usage is TRBJ2-7; tentative D call: TRBD1 (5 bases). Trimming removed 7 bases at V and 1 base at J, with 8 bases between. Germline V CDR1 and CDR2: MGHDK, SYGVNS. This CDR3 region has 12 residues.

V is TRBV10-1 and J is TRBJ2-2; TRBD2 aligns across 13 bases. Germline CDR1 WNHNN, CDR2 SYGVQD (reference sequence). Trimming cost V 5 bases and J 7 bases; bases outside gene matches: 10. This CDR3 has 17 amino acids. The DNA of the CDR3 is TGCGCCAGCAGTACCTCCGGGACTAGCGGGATCATCGGGGAGCTGTTTTTT. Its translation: CASSTSGTSGIIGELFF.

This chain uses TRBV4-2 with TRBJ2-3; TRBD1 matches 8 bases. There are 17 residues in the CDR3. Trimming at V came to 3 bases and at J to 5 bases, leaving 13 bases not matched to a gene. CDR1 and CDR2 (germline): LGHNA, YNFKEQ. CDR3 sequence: CASSQADRGTRGDTQYF. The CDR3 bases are TGTGCCAGCAGCCAGGCTGACAGGGGCACCCGTGGAGATACGCAGTATTTT.

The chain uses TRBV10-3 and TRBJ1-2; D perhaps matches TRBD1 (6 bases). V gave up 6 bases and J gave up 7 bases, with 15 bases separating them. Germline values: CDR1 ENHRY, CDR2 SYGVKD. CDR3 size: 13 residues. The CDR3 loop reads CAISSGGVSGYTF. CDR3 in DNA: TGTGCCATCAGCTCGGGGGGCGTTAGTGGCTACACCTTC.

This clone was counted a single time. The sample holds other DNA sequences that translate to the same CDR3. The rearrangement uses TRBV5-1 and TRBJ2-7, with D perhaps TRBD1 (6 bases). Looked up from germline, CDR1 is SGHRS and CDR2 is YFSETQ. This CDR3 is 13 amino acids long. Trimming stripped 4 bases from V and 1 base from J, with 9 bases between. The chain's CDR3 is CASSLTGSYEQYF. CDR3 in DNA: TGCGCCAGCAGCCTCACAGGGTCCTACGAGCAGTACTTC.

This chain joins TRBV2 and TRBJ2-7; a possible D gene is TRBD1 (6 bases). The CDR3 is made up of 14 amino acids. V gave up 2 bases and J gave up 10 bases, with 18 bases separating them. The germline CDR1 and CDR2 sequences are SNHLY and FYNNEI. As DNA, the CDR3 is TGTGCCAGCAGTGAACTGCAGGGGACGGCGAACCAGTACTTC. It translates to CASSELQGTANQYF.

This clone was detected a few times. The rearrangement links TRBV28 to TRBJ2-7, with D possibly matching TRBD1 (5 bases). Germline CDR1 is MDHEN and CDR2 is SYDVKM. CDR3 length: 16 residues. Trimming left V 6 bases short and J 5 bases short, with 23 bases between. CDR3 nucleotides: TGTGCCAGCAGCTCTTCAGGGTTCACTCTATACCACGAGCAGTACTTC. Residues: CASSSSGFTLYHEQYF.

The CDR3 DNA sequence: TGTGCCAGCAGCTTAGACCCTTCAGGACTAGTACAGTACTTC. Its protein is CASSLDPSGLVQYF. V is TRBV11-2 and J is TRBJ2-7; TRBD2 matches at 7 bases. V lost 0 bases, J lost 10 bases, and 9 bases stayed unmatched. Per germline, CDR1 SGHAT and CDR2 FQNNGV. CDR3 length equals 14 residues.

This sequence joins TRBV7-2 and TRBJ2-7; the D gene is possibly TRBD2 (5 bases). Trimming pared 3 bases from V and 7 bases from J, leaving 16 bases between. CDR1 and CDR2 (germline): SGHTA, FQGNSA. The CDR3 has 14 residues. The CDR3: CASSFRPGMGEQYF. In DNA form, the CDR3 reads TGTGCCAGCAGCTTTCGTCCGGGGATGGGAGAGCAGTACTTC.

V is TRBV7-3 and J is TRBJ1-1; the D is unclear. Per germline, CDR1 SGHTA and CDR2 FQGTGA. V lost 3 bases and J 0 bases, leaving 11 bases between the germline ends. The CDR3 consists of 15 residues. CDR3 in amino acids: CASSLRRVMNTEAFF. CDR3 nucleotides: TGTGCCAGCAGCTTGAGACGGGTAATGAACACTGAAGCTTTCTTT. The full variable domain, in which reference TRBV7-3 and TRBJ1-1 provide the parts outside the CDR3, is GAGVSQTPSNKVTEKGKYVELRCDPISGHTALYWYRQSLGQGPEFLIYFQGTGAADDSGLPNDRFFAVRPEGSVSTLKIQRTERGDSAVYLCASSLRRVMNTEAFFGQGTRLTVV.

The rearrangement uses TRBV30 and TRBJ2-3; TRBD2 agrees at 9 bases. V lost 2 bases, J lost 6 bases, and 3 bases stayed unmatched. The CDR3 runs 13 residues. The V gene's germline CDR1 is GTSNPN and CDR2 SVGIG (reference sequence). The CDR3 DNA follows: TGTGCCTGGAGTCGGAGCGGGAGGGATACGCAGTATTTT. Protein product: CAWSRSGRDTQYF.